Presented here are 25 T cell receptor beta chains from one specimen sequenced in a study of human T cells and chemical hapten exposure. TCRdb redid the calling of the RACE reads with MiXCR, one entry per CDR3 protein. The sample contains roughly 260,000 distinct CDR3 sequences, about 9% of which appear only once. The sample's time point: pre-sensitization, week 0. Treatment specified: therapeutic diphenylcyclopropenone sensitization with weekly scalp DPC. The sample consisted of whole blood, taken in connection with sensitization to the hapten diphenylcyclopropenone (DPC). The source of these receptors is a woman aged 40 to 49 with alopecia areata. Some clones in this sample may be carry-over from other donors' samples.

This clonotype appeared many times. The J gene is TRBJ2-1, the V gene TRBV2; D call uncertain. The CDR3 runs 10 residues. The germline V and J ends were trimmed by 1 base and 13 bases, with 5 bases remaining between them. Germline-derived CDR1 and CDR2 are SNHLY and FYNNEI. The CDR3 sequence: CASSEGGQFF. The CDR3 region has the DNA TGTGCCAGCAGTGAAGGGGGTCAGTTCTTC.

CDR3 bases: TGTGCCAGCAGTCCAGGTTCGGCCGGCACAGATACGCAGTATTTT. Protein: CASSPGSAGTDTQYF. V gene TRBV28 combines with J gene TRBJ2-3; no definite D call. CDR1 MDHEN and CDR2 SYDVKM come from the germline V gene. The CDR3 covers 15 residues. Between the trimmed V and J ends, which lost 5 bases and 1 base, there was a span of 13 bases.

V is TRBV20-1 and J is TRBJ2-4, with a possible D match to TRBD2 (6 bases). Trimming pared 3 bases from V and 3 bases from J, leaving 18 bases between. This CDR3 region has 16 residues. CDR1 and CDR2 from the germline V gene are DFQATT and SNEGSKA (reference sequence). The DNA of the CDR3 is TGCAGTGCTAGTGCGTGGGGGGTAAAGGGCAAAAACATTCAGTACTTC. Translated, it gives CSASAWGVKGKNIQYF.

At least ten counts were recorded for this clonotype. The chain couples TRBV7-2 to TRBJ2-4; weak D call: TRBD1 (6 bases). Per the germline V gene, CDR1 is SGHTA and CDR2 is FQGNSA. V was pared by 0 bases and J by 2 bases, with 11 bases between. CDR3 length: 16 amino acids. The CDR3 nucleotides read TGTGCCAGCAGCTTAGCGGGGGCGACAACCAAAAACATTCAGTACTTC. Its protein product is CASSLAGATTKNIQYF.

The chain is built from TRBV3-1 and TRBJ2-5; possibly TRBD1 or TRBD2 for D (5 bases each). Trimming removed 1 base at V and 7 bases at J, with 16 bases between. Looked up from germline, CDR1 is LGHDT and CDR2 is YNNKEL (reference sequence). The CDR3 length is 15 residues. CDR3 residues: CASSQGTGPGGTQYF. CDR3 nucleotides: TGTGCCAGCAGCCAAGGAACCGGCCCTGGGGGGACCCAGTACTTC.

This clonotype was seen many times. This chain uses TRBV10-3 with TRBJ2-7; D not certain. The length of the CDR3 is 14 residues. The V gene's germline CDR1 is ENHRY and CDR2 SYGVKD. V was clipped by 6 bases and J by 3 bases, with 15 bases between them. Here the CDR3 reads CAISPDMLIYEQYF. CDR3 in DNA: TGTGCCATCAGCCCCGACATGCTTATCTACGAGCAGTACTTC.

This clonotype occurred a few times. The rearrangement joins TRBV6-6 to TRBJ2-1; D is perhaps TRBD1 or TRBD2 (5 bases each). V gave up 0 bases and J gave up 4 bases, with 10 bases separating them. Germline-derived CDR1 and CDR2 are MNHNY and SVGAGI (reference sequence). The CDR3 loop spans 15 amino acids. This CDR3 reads CASSYSVREYNEQFF. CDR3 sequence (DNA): TGTGCCAGCAGTTACTCGGTCAGGGAGTACAATGAGCAGTTCTTC.

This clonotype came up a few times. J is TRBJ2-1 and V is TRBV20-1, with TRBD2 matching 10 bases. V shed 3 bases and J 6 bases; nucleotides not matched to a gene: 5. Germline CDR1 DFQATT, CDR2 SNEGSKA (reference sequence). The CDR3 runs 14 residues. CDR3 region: CSASLSGRVNEQFF. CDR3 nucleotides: TGCAGTGCTAGCTTAAGCGGGAGGGTCAATGAGCAGTTCTTC.

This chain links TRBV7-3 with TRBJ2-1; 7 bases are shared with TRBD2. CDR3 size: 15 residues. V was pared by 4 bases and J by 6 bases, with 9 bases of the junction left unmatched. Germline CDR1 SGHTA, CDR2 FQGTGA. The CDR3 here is CASSSLAAAGNEQFF. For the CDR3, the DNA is TGTGCCAGCAGCTCTCTAGCGGCGGCGGGCAATGAGCAGTTCTTC.

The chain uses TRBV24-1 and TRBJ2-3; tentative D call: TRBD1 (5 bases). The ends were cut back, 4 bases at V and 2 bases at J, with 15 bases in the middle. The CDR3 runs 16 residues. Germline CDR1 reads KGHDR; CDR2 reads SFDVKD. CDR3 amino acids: CATSDPPQGPTDTQYF. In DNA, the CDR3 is TGTGCCACCAGTGACCCACCGCAGGGTCCCACAGATACGCAGTATTTT.

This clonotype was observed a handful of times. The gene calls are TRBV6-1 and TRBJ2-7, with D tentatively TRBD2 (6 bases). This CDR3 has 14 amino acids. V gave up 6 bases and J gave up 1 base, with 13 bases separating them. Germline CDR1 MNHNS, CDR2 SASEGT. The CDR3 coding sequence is TGTGCCAGCAGATCGGGCAGCGGGTCCTACGAGCAGTACTTC. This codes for CASRSGSGSYEQYF.

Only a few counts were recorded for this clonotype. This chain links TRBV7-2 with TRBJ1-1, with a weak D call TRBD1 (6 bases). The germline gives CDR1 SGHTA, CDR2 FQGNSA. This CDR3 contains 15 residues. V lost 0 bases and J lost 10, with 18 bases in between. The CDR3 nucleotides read TGTGCCAGCAGCTTAGCCGCAGGGGCATTGGATGGAGCTTTCTTT. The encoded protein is CASSLAAGALDGAFF.

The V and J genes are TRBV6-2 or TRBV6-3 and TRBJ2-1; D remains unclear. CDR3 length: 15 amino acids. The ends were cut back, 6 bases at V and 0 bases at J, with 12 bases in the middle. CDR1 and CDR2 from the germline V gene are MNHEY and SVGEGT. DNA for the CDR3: TGTGCCAGCAGCAAAGGACGAAGCTCCTACAATGAGCAGTTCTTC. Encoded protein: CASSKGRSSYNEQFF.

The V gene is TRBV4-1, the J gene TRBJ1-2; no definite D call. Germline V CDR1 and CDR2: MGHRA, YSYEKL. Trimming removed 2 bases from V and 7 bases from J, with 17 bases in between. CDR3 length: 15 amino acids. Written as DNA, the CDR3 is TGCGCCAGCAGCCAAAGTAGCAGGCAAATCGTTGGCTACACCTTC. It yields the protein CASSQSSRQIVGYTF.

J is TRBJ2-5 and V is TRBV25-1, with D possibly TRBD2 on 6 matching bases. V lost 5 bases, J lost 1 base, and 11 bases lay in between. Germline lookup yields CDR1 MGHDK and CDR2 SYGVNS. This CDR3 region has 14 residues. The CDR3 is CASSTPGGQETQYF. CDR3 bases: TGTGCCAGCAGTACTCCCGGGGGCCAAGAGACCCAGTACTTC. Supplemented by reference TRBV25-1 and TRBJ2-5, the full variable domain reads EADIYQTPRYLVIGTGKKITLECSQTMGHDKMYWYQQDPGMELHLIHYSYGVNSTEKGDLSSESTVSRIRTEHFPLTLESARPSHTSQYLCASSTPGGQETQYFGPGTRLLVL.

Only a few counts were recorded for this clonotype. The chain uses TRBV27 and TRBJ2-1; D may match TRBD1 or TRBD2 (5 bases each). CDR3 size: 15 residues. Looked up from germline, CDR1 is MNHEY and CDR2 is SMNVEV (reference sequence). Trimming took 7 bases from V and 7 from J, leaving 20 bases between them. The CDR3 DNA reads TGTGCCAGCAATGGGGGAGCCCTTGGGGAGAATGAGCAGTTCTTC. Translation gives CASNGGALGENEQFF.

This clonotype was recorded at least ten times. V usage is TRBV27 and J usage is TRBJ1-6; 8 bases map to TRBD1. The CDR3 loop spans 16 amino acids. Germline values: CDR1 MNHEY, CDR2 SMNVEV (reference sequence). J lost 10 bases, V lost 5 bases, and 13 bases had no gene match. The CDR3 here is CASSRKDRVSSSPLHF. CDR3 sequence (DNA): TGTGCCAGCAGTAGAAAGGACAGGGTATCTTCATCACCCCTCCACTTT.

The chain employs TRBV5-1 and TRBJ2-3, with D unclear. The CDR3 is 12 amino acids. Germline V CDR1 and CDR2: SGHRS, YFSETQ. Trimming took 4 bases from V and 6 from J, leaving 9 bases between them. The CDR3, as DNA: TGCGCCAGCAGCCGTCAAGAGGATACGCAGTATTTT. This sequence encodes CASSRQEDTQYF.

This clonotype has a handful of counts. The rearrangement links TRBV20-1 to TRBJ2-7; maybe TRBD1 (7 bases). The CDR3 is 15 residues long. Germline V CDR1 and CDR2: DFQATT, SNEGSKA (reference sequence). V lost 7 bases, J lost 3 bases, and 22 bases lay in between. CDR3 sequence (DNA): TGCAGTGTCGACGGCGGGACAGAGGGACACTACGAGCAGTACTTC. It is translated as CSVDGGTEGHYEQYF.

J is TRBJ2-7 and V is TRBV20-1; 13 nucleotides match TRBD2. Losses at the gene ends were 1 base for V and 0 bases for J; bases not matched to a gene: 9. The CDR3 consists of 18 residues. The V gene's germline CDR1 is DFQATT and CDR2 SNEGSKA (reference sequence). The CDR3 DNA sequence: TGCAGTGCTAGAGCAGGACTAGCGGGAGAGTTTAGCTCCTACGAGCAGTACTTC. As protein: CSARAGLAGEFSSYEQYF.

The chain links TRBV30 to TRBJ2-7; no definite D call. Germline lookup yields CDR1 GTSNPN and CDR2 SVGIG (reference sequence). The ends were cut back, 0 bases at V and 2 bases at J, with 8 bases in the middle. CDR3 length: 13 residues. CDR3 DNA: TGTGCCTGGAGTGTTTTGCCCGCCTACGAGCAGTACTTC. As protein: CAWSVLPAYEQYF.

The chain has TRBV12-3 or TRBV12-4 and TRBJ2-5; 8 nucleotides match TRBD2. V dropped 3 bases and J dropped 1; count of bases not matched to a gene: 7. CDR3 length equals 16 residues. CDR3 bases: TGTGCCAGCAGTTTCGGGCTAGCGGGTTTCCAAGAGACCCAGTACTTC. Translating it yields CASSFGLAGFQETQYF.

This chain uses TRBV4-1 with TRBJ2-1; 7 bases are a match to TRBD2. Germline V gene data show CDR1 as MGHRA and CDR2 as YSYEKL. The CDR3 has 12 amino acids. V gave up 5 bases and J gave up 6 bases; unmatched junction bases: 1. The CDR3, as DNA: TGCGCCAGCAGCTGGGAGGGCAATGAGCAGTTCTTC. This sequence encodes CASSWEGNEQFF.

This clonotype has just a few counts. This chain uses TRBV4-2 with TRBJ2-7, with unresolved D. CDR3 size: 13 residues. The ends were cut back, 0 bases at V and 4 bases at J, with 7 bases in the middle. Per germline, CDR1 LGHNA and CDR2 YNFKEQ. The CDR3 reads CASSQETAYEQYF. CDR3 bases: TGTGCCAGCAGCCAAGAAACGGCGTACGAGCAGTACTTC.

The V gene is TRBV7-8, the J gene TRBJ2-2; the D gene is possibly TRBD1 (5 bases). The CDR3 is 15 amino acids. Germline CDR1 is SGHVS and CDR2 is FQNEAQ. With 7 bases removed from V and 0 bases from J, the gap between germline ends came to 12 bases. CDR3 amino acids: CASTPGISNTGELFF. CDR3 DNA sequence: TGTGCCAGCACCCCAGGGATTTCGAACACCGGGGAGCTGTTTTTT. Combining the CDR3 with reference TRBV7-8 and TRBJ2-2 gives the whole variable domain GAGVSQSPRYKVAKRGQDVALRCDPISGHVSLFWYQQALGQGPEFLTYFQNEAQLDKSGLPSDRFFAERPEGSVSTLKIQRTQQEDSAVYLCASTPGISNTGELFFGEGSRLTVL.